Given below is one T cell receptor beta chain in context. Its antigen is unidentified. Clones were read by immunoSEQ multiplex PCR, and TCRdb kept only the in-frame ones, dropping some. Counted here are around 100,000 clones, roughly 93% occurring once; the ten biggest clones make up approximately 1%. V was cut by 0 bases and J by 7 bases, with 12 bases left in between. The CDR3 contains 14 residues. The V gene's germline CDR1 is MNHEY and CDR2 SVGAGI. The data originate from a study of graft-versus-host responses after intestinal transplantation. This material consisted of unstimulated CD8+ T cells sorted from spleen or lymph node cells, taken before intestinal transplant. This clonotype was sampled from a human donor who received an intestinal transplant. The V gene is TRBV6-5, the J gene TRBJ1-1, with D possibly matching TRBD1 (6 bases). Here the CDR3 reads CASSYSRTQGEAFF. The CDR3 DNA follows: TGTGCCAGCAGTTACTCAAGAACACAGGGTGAAGCTTTCTTT.